Sequencing of this T cell receptor beta chain was carried out in a study of cytomegalovirus exposure and HLA in healthy donors. Study context: Findings of an earlier analysis included roughly 120 million unique TCR beta sequences from 170 million or so T cells. Study-wide findings and caveats: The analysis excluded some indistinguishable V segments, including TRBV6-2 and TRBV6-3.

Trimming cost V 0 bases and J 5 bases; bases outside gene matches: 9. The germline V gene has CDR1 SGHRS and CDR2 YFSETQ. The CDR3 covers 16 residues. Primers: 60 Vbeta forward and 13 Jbeta reverse. In the original workflow: Roughly 9.9 million shared chains were among the roughly 78 million unique TCR beta chains that a later analysis counted. Clones were sequenced by immunoSEQ multiplex PCR, and TCRdb holds only the in-frame ones, with some missing. V, J and clone size were drawn from that table, and D and trimming were deduced from the DNA. The top ten hold roughly 5.6% of the sample, which has approximately 140,000 clones, approximately 80% seen once. Turning to this clone: Its antigen is currently unknown.

Sequenced: PBMCs. The TCR comes from a woman between 35 and 50 years old in good health and CMV-seropositive. The gene calls are TRBV5-1 and TRBJ1-1; 8 nucleotides match TRBD1. The CDR3: CASSLGHGQGATEAFF. CDR3 nucleotide sequence: TGCGCCAGCAGCTTGGGGCACGGACAGGGCGCGACTGAAGCTTTCTTT.